The 8 T cell receptor beta chains listed next were all sequenced from one sample in a study of T-cell memory formation after mild COVID-19. TCRdb fed the 5' RACE reads into MiXCR, producing one record per CDR3 protein. The sample lists fewer than 350,000 distinct CDR3 sequences; about 16% were seen once. Sequenced input: PBMCs or a T cell subset sorted from them (not recorded which). These receptors came from a man in his late teens or twenties who had mild COVID-19 (a few samples of this study predate the infection). Cell type and time point are not known.

The chain is built from TRBV4-1 and TRBJ2-3; D unclear. The V end lost 1 base, the J end lost 4 bases, and 12 bases lay between the germline ends. This CDR3 region has 15 residues. CDR1 MGHRA and CDR2 YSYEKL come from the germline V gene. CDR3 DNA: TGCGCCAGCAGCCAAGGGCCTCCTGATGCAGATACGCAGTATTTT. This sequence encodes CASSQGPPDADTQYF.

This clonotype was counted between two and nine times. The chain has TRBV6-4 and TRBJ2-5; D is perhaps TRBD1 (6 bases). Germline loops: CDR1 MRHNA, CDR2 SNTAGT. This CDR3 comprises 13 residues. Trimming shortened V by 7 bases and J by 5 bases, and 14 bases separated the two germline ends. CDR3 sequence reads: CASIGYRAETQYF. The CDR3, as DNA: TGTGCCAGCATCGGTTACAGGGCTGAGACCCAGTACTTC.

The chain links TRBV18 to TRBJ1-2; 8 positions agree with TRBD1. Germline trimming cut 0 bases from V and 7 bases from J; bases unmatched to any gene: 7. This CDR3 is 15 amino acids long. Per germline, CDR1 KGHSH and CDR2 LQKENI. CDR3 sequence: CASSPPVVQGAGYTF. The CDR3 DNA reads as TGTGCCAGCTCACCACCGGTGGTCCAGGGGGCTGGCTACACCTTC.

The V call is TRBV4-3, the J call TRBJ2-7; D may correspond to TRBD1 or TRBD2 (6 bases each). From germline, CDR1 is LGHNA and CDR2 YSLEER. The CDR3 consists of 15 residues. With 4 bases removed from V and 2 bases from J, the gap between germline ends came to 15 bases. Here the CDR3 reads CASSLDRGAPYEQYF. The CDR3 coding sequence is TGCGCCAGCAGCCTAGATAGGGGGGCGCCCTACGAGCAGTACTTC.

This clonotype turned up a few times. The chain combines TRBV20-1 with TRBJ2-3; D remains ambiguous. The V and J ends lost 6 bases and 1 base respectively, with 8 bases between them. The CDR3 is made up of 12 amino acids. Germline CDR1 reads DFQATT; CDR2 reads SNEGSKA (reference sequence). CDR3: CSADSRTDTQYF. The CDR3 coding sequence is TGCAGTGCCGACTCACGCACAGATACGCAGTATTTT.

This clonotype was picked up a small number of times. V gene TRBV7-3 combines with J gene TRBJ2-1; maybe TRBD1 (6 bases). CDR1 and CDR2 from the germline V gene are SGHTA and FQGTGA. The V end was cut by 5 bases, the J end by 5 bases, with 13 bases between. The CDR3 length is 14 residues. CDR3 sequence: CASSTGTTHNEQFF. The CDR3 region has the DNA TGTGCCAGCAGCACCGGGACAACGCACAATGAGCAGTTCTTC.

CDR3 loop: CAWSAGLFTGELFF. The CDR3 DNA follows: TGTGCCTGGAGTGCGGGACTCTTCACCGGGGAGCTGTTTTTT. V gene TRBV30 combines with J gene TRBJ2-2; perhaps TRBD2 as D (6 bases). From germline, CDR1 is GTSNPN and CDR2 SVGIG (reference sequence). The CDR3 contains 14 residues. V was pared by 1 base and J by 4 bases, with 10 bases between. The whole variable domain, filled in from reference TRBV30 and TRBJ2-2, reads SQTIHQWPATLVQPVGSPLSLECTVEGTSNPNLYWYRQAAGRGLQLLFYSVGIGQISSEVPQNLSASRPQDRQFILSSKKLLLSDSGFYLCAWSAGLFTGELFFGEGSRLTVL.

A few counts support this clonotype. The chain has TRBV5-1 and TRBJ1-3, with D perhaps TRBD1 (5 bases). The ends were cut back, 0 bases at V and 2 bases at J, with 6 bases in the middle. The germline CDR1 and CDR2 sequences are SGHRS and YFSETQ. There are 14 residues in the CDR3. CDR3 sequence: CASSLVGAGNTIYF. CDR3 nucleotides: TGCGCCAGCAGCTTGGTAGGGGCTGGAAACACCATATATTTT.